The 31 T cell receptor beta chains in this list originate from one sample, sequenced in a study of cytomegalovirus exposure and HLA in healthy donors. The PCR ran on 60 Vbeta and 13 Jbeta primers. TCRdb keeps only in-frame clones here, not all; method: immunoSEQ multiplex PCR. The sample lists 150,000 to 200,000 clones, about four fifths occurring once. Sequencing used PBMCs. These receptors were obtained from a man aged 18 to 29 in good health and CMV-seronegative.

This chain connects TRBV6-1 to TRBJ1-5, with TRBD1 identical over 8 bases. CDR1 is MNHNS and CDR2 is SASEGT in the germline V gene. The CDR3 runs to 14 residues. The V segment lost 6 bases and the J segment 5 bases; nucleotides outside the gene matches: 6. This CDR3 reads CASRVRDRHQPQHF. The DNA for the CDR3 is TGTGCCAGCAGGGTACGGGACAGGCATCAGCCCCAGCATTTT.

The chain couples TRBV7-3 to TRBJ2-2, with 8 nucleotides matching TRBD1. Germline CDR1 is SGHTA and CDR2 is FQGTGA. The ends lost 1 base at V and 6 bases at J; junction bases unmatched: 10. The CDR3 length is 17 residues. The DNA for the CDR3 is TGTGCCAGCAGCTTAATAGGCGGACAGGGTGGTTCCGGGGAGCTGTTTTTT. This translates into CASSLIGGQGGSGELFF.

The V call is TRBV7-2, the J call TRBJ1-5; possible D gene TRBD1, 5 bases. Looked up from germline, CDR1 is SGHTA and CDR2 is FQGNSA. This CDR3 comprises 15 residues. Trimming cost V 3 bases and J 5 bases, with 14 bases left between them. The DNA for the CDR3 is TGTGCCAGCAGCTTGGGGGGGACCCGCTATCAGCCCCAGCATTTT. It encodes CASSLGGTRYQPQHF.

The chain is built from TRBV4-3 and TRBJ1-4, with D unresolved. Trimming took off 1 base at V and 4 bases at J, with 10 bases between the two ends. Germline-derived CDR1 and CDR2 are LGHNA and YSLEER. The CDR3 consists of 15 residues. The CDR3 region has the DNA TGCGCCAGCAGCCAAGCCTCACGACTTAATGAAAAACTGTTTTTT. Amino acid sequence: CASSQASRLNEKLFF.

The rearrangement uses TRBV21-1 and TRBJ2-5; the DNA was not compared with TRBD1, the D call given in the table. TRBV21-1 is a documented pseudogene. The CDR3 contains 14 residues. In DNA form, the CDR3 reads TGTGCCAGCAGCAACACAGGGAATGGAGAGACCCAGTACTTC. This codes for CASSNTGNGETQYF.

This clone was recorded only once. This chain links TRBV28 with TRBJ2-5, with TRBD2 matching 8 bases. Germline CDR1 reads MDHEN; CDR2 reads SYDVKM. Trimming removed 0 bases from V and 2 bases from J; junction bases left unmatched: 2. The CDR3 covers 15 residues. CDR3 nucleotides: TGTGCCAGCAGTTTATGGGGCGGGAGGCAAGAGACCCAGTACTTC. It translates to CASSLWGGRQETQYF.

V gene TRBV5-1 combines with J gene TRBJ1-2; 9 nucleotides align to TRBD1. Germline loops: CDR1 SGHRS, CDR2 YFSETQ. V trimming: 3 bases; J trimming: 8 bases; junction bases outside the gene matches: 8. The CDR3 spans 14 residues. The CDR3 DNA follows: TGCGCCAGCAGCTCGCTAACAGGGGGCGCGGGCTACACCTTC. Protein: CASSSLTGGAGYTF.

The chain has TRBV28 and TRBJ1-1; D is perhaps TRBD1 (6 bases). Germline assignment: CDR1 MDHEN and CDR2 SYDVKM. This CDR3 is 14 amino acids long. V was shortened by 6 bases and J by 4 bases, with 15 bases between the two germline ends. The CDR3 protein is CASRQGFESTEAFF. CDR3 sequence (DNA): TGTGCCAGCAGACAGGGATTCGAGAGCACTGAAGCTTTCTTT.

V gene TRBV15 combines with J gene TRBJ2-3; perhaps TRBD2 as D (6 bases). The CDR3 totals 15 residues. Germline lookup yields CDR1 LNHNV and CDR2 YYDKDF (reference sequence). Trimming left V 3 bases short and J 2 bases short, with 12 bases between. The CDR3 reads CATSRRGVSTDTQYF. Written as DNA, the CDR3 is TGTGCCACCAGCAGGCGGGGAGTCTCCACAGATACGCAGTATTTT.

V gene TRBV5-4 combines with J gene TRBJ2-2; 7 nucleotides align to TRBD2. The germline gives CDR1 SGHNT, CDR2 YYREEE (reference sequence). The V segment lost 1 base and the J segment 4 bases; nucleotides outside the gene matches: 7. The CDR3 runs to 16 residues. The CDR3 sequence is CASSLRGGPGTGELFF. The CDR3 bases are TGTGCCAGCAGCTTGAGGGGAGGGCCCGGCACCGGGGAGCTGTTTTTT.

For this clone: Distinct nucleotide sequences in the sample also encode this CDR3. The chain is built from TRBV15 and TRBJ1-2; a weak D match, TRBD1 (6 bases). The CDR3 length is 12 residues. The V end was cut by 0 bases, the J end by 8 bases, with 7 bases between. Germline V gives CDR1 LNHNV, CDR2 YYDKDF (reference sequence). CDR3 sequence: CATSRDQGGYTF. In nucleotides, the CDR3 is TGTGCCACCAGCAGAGATCAGGGGGGCTACACCTTC.

This clone is a singleton in its sample. This sequence joins TRBV21-1 and TRBJ2-5; the table names TRBD2, a call not compared with the DNA. TRBV21-1 is labeled a pseudogene. The CDR3 is 15 amino acids. The CDR3 sequence: CASSKKGGRSETQYF. Written as DNA, the CDR3 is TGTGCCAGCAGCAAAAAAGGCGGGCGGTCGGAGACCCAGTACTTC.

This clone appeared a few times. The genes are TRBV9 and TRBJ2-2, with D possibly being TRBD2 (5 bases). The germline CDR1 and CDR2 sequences are SGDLS and YYNGEE. This CDR3 contains 13 residues. With 5 bases removed from V and 3 bases from J, the gap between germline ends came to 8 bases. The CDR3 DNA reads TGTGCCAGCAGAGGACTTTACACCGGGGAGCTGTTTTTT. Protein: CASRGLYTGELFF.

This clone was counted a single time. The chain couples TRBV10-2 to TRBJ1-1; no definite D call. Germline assignment: CDR1 WSHSY and CDR2 SAAADI. V lost 3 bases to trimming and J lost 8 bases, with 7 bases between them. The CDR3 spans 11 residues. Here the CDR3 reads CASSDYREAFF. The CDR3 nucleotides are TGCGCCAGCAGTGATTACAGAGAAGCTTTCTTT.

With respect to this clone: Germline is not matched at one junction end, which may reflect a read error. This rearrangement joins TRBV2 to TRBJ1-4, with TRBD1 matching 9 bases. There are 12 residues in the CDR3. From germline, CDR1 is SNHLY and CDR2 FYNNEI. The CDR3 DNA is TGTGCCAGCAGCGACTCACCGGGACAGGGTAATTTT. It specifies CASSDSPGQGNF.

The chain employs TRBV5-1 and TRBJ2-6; maybe TRBD2 (5 bases). CDR1 is SGHRS and CDR2 is YFSETQ in the germline V gene. The CDR3 is 17 residues long. With 0 bases removed from V and 1 base from J, the gap between germline ends came to 11 bases. CDR3 coding DNA: TGCGCCAGCAGCTTGGGCTATAGGGAGTCTGGGGCCAACGTCCTGACTTTC. This sequence encodes CASSLGYRESGANVLTF.

This clone was seen once. The chain employs TRBV4-3 and TRBJ2-1, with 7 bases aligning to TRBD1. This CDR3 spans 15 amino acids. V lost 3 bases to trimming and J lost 8 bases; unmatched junction nucleotides: 10. Germline CDR1 is LGHNA and CDR2 is YSLEER. CDR3 region: CASSHSATGAYEQFF. In DNA form, the CDR3 reads TGCGCCAGCAGCCATAGCGCCACAGGGGCCTATGAGCAGTTCTTC.

This chain connects TRBV10-3 to TRBJ1-2; tentative D call: TRBD1 (5 bases). This CDR3 contains 13 residues. Trimming removed 5 bases at V and 8 bases at J, with 15 bases between. Germline assignment: CDR1 ENHRY and CDR2 SYGVKD. CDR3 nucleotides: TGTGCCATCAGTCGAGTCGGGGGAGAAGGCTACACCTTC. Translation: CAISRVGGEGYTF.

This clone was recorded a few times. The chain combines TRBV5-6 with TRBJ2-7, with 12 positions matching TRBD2. V lost 4 bases to trimming and J lost 2 bases; unmatched junction nucleotides: 4. The germline V gene has CDR1 SGHDT and CDR2 YYEEEE. The CDR3 is 15 amino acids. The CDR3 region has the DNA TGTGCCAGCAGCCCTCTAGCGGGAGGGCCCTACGAGCAGTACTTC. Translated, it gives CASSPLAGGPYEQYF.

The chain combines TRBV16 with TRBJ2-1; 13 nucleotides agree with TRBD2. The germline gives CDR1 KGHSY, CDR2 FQNENV. With V trimmed by 4 bases and J by 5 bases, 11 bases remained unmatched. The length of the CDR3 is 18 residues. The CDR3: CASSRPGLAGIGDNEQFF. The CDR3 DNA sequence: TGTGCCAGCAGCCGGCCGGGACTAGCGGGAATTGGGGACAATGAGCAGTTCTTC.

This clone was counted a single time. This rearrangement joins TRBV7-9 to TRBJ2-7; 9 bases match TRBD1. This CDR3 comprises 18 residues. CDR1 and CDR2 from the germline V gene are SEHNR and FQNEAQ (reference sequence). V trimming: 0 bases; J trimming: 4 bases; junction bases outside the gene matches: 13. For the CDR3, the DNA is TGTGCCAGCAGCTTAGCGTACCGTTTGGGACAGGGAACTTACGAGCAGTACTTC. Encoded protein: CASSLAYRLGQGTYEQYF.

The CDR3 loop reads CASSFPGLAGVLSEQFF. CDR3 nucleotides: TGTGCCAGCAGCTTTCCGGGACTAGCGGGAGTTTTAAGTGAGCAGTTCTTC. The chain uses TRBV7-6 and TRBJ2-1, with 14 positions matching TRBD2. V was clipped by 3 bases and J by 9 bases; unmatched bases: 10. The CDR3 sequence is 17 residues long. Germline CDR1 SGHVS, CDR2 FNYEAQ.

The CDR3 coding sequence is TGTGCCACAAGACAGGGAAATATCTACGAGCAGTACTTC. Translated, it gives CATRQGNIYEQYF. The chain employs TRBV28 and TRBJ2-7; TRBD1 aligns across 7 bases. With V trimmed by 10 bases and J by 3 bases, 9 bases remained unmatched. The CDR3 runs to 13 residues. Germline CDR1 is MDHEN and CDR2 is SYDVKM.

CDR3 nucleotides: TGTGCCAGCAGCGTCGGTGGGACAGGAACCTACGAGCAGTACTTC. Translating it yields CASSVGGTGTYEQYF. V and J are TRBV9 and TRBJ2-7; 8 bases align to TRBD1. From germline, CDR1 is SGDLS and CDR2 YYNGEE. V gave up 2 bases and J gave up 2 bases; unmatched junction bases: 6. The CDR3 is 15 residues long.

The chain is built from TRBV7-2 and TRBJ2-3; D possibly corresponds to TRBD2 (6 bases). Per germline, CDR1 SGHTA and CDR2 FQGNSA. Trimming removed 5 bases at V and 0 bases at J, with 15 bases between. CDR3 length: 16 amino acids. CDR3 bases: TGTGCCAGCAGCCACCGGGGGAGACCTAGCACAGATACGCAGTATTTT. Amino acids: CASSHRGRPSTDTQYF. Together with reference TRBV7-2 and TRBJ2-3, the CDR3 gives the full variable domain: GAGVSQSPSNKVTEKGKDVELRCDPISGHTALYWYRQSLGQGLEFLIYFQGNSAPDKSGLPSDRFSAERTGGSVSTLTIQRTQQEDSAVYLCASSHRGRPSTDTQYFGPGTRLTVL.

This rearrangement joins TRBV6-6 to TRBJ2-4; 11 positions agree with TRBD1. With V trimmed by 8 bases and J by 5 bases, 8 bases remained unmatched. Germline assignment: CDR1 MNHNY and CDR2 SVGAGI (reference sequence). The CDR3 covers 15 residues. The CDR3 nucleotides are TGTGCCAGCGAGGACAGGGGGCGATCGGAAAACATTCAGTACTTC. It is translated as CASEDRGRSENIQYF.

Only a few counts were recorded for this clone. The chain has TRBV9 and TRBJ2-3; the match to TRBD1 covers 7 bases. The CDR3 covers 16 residues. V was clipped by 5 bases and J by 2 bases; unmatched bases: 11. CDR1 is SGDLS and CDR2 is YYNGEE in the germline V gene. The CDR3 sequence is CASSHAPGQHTDTQYF. The CDR3 nucleotides are TGTGCCAGCAGTCACGCTCCGGGACAGCACACAGATACGCAGTATTTT.

The V and J genes are TRBV9 and TRBJ2-6; 9 positions match TRBD1. There are 19 residues in the CDR3. Germline loops: CDR1 SGDLS, CDR2 YYNGEE. With 3 bases clipped from V and 0 bases from J, the junction kept 10 bases outside the gene matches. This CDR3 reads CASSEAWGTGNSGANVLTF. CDR3 nucleotide sequence: TGTGCCAGCAGCGAGGCCTGGGGGACAGGGAACTCTGGGGCCAACGTCCTGACTTTC.

The chain recombines TRBV27 with TRBJ2-5; 7 bases line up with TRBD2. Per germline, CDR1 MNHEY and CDR2 SMNVEV (reference sequence). The junction had 1 base not matched to a gene; V was cut back by 2 bases and J by 1 base. This CDR3 comprises 14 residues. The CDR3, as DNA: TGTGCCAGCAGTTTAGGGGGGGTCCAAGAGACCCAGTACTTC. It codes for CASSLGGVQETQYF.

This clone showed up just a few times. The chain recombines TRBV11-2 with TRBJ2-5; 8 positions agree with TRBD2. The CDR3 extends over 15 amino acids. Germline V gives CDR1 SGHAT, CDR2 FQNNGV. Trimming cost V 5 bases and J 5 bases; bases outside gene matches: 10. Here the CDR3 DNA reads TGTGCCAGCAGCCTAACCAGACTAGCGCAGGAGACCCAGTACTTC. Its translation: CASSLTRLAQETQYF.

V gene TRBV29-1 combines with J gene TRBJ1-2; perhaps TRBD1 as D (6 bases). The CDR3 runs to 12 residues. Germline V gene data show CDR1 as SQVTM and CDR2 as ANQGSEA. V lost 4 bases, J lost 5 bases, and 11 bases lay in between. CDR3 coding DNA: TGCAGCGTTGGTGGACAGACGTATGGCTACACCTTC. Translation gives CSVGGQTYGYTF. The whole variable domain, filled in from reference TRBV29-1 and TRBJ1-2, reads SAVISQKPSRDICQRGTSLTIQCQVDSQVTMMFWYRQQPGQSLTLIATANQGSEATYESGFVIDKFPISRPNLTFSTLTVSNMSPEDSSIYLCSVGGQTYGYTFGSGTRLTVV.